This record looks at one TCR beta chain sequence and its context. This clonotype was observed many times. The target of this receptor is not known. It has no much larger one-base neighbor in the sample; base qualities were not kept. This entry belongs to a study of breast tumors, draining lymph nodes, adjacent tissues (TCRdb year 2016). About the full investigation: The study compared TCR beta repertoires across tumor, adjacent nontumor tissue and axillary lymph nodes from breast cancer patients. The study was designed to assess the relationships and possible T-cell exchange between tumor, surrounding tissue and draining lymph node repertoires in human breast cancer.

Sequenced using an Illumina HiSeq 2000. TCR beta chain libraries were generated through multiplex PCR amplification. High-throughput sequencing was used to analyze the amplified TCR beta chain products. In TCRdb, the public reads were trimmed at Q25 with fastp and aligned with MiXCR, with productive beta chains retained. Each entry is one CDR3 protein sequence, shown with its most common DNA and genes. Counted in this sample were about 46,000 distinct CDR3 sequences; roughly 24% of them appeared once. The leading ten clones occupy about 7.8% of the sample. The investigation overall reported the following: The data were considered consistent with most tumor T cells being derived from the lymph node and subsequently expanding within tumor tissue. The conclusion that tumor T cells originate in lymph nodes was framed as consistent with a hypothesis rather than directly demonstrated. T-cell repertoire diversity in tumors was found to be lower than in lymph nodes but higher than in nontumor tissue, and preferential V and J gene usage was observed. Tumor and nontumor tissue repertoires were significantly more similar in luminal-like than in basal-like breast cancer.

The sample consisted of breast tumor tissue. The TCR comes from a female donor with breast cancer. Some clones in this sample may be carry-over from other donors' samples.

CDR3 region: CASSKTGTASYEQYF. The nucleotides read TGTGCCAGCAGCAAAACCGGGACAGCCTCCTACGAGCAGTACTTC. The rearranged chain carries TRBV2 and TRBJ2-7; TRBD1 agrees with 7 junctional bases. CDR1 and CDR2 are drawn from the germline V gene: SNHLY, FYNNEI. Including cysteine and phenylalanine, the CDR3 has 15 amino acids. The entry retains the CDR3 DNA only, 45 bases that are in frame from base 1. V lost 6 bases and J lost 0 bases, and the count of bases not matched to a germline gene is 8.